The rows below give T cell receptor beta chains drawn from one sample of a study of glioma-infiltrating T cells. MiXCR, run by TCRdb on the multiplex PCR reads, gives a single entry per CDR3 protein. This table holds fewer than 110,000 distinct CDR3 sequences, 25% to 35% found once. Sequenced input: glioma tissue, nonneoplastic brain tissue, or PBMCs (not recorded which). The receptors stem from a human donor with low-grade glioma or glioblastoma, undergoing nonglioma brain surgery, or in good health (not recorded which). CDR3s include the opening cysteine and the closing phenylalanine or tryptophan. The D gene is left open where the match is weak. Where a row states a size, it is once, few, many or the class of an expanded clone; other rows omit it.

>.|few|TRBV20-1|TRBJ1-2
CSATRGDMGYTF
TGCAGTGCCACGAGGGGGGACATGGGCTACACCTTC
>.|many|TRBV7-3|TRBJ1-2
CASSLDPRGRYTF
TGTGCCAGCAGCTTAGACCCCCGGGGTCGCTACACCTTC
>.|few|TRBV7-9|TRBJ2-5
CASSGWSRETQYF
TGTGCCAGCAGCGGATGGTCTCGAGAGACCCAGTACTTC
>TRBD1|few|TRBV19|TRBJ2-3
CASSKLGTDTDTQYF
TGTGCCAGTAGTAAACTTGGGACAGACACAGATACGCAGTATTTT
>TRBD1|many|TRBV7-9|TRBJ1-2
CASSPPGQGTYGYTF
TGTGCCAGCAGTCCTCCGGGACAGGGGACCTATGGCTACACCTTC
>.|many|TRBV12-3/TRBV12-4|TRBJ2-5
CASSFGTAQYF
TGTGCCAGCAGTTTCGGGACGGCCCAGTACTTC
>TRBD1|few|TRBV19|TRBJ1-4
CASSTTGVGGGKLFF
TGTGCCAGTAGTACCACAGGGGTAGGAGGCGGAAAACTGTTTTTT
>TRBD1|few|TRBV12-3/TRBV12-4|TRBJ1-1
CASRDRDILTEAFF
TGTGCCAGCCGGGACAGGGACATCCTCACTGAAGCTTTCTTT
>.|many|TRBV7-6|TRBJ1-3
CASSLVQGSGNTIYF
TGTGCCAGCAGCTTAGTGCAGGGTTCTGGAAACACCATATATTTT
>TRBD2|.|TRBV7-2|TRBJ2-5
CASSWDTSGETKYF
TGTGCCAGCAGCTGGGATACTAGCGGCGAGACCAAGTACTTC
>.|few|TRBV18|TRBJ1-6
CASSPPPGGGHSPLHF
TGTGCCAGCTCACCACCTCCGGGGGGGGGCCATTCACCCCTCCACTTT
>.|many|TRBV20-1|TRBJ2-1
CSASGVGTYNEQFF
TGCAGTGCTAGCGGGGTAGGCACCTACAATGAGCAGTTCTTC
>.|many|TRBV20-1|TRBJ1-1
CSARDLQRLTLEAFF
TGCAGTGCTAGAGATCTACAGCGTCTAACCCTCGAAGCTTTCTTT
>.|.|TRBV7-3|TRBJ1-1
CASSLTPRRNTETFF
TGTGCCAGCAGCTTAACCCCCCGGCGTAACACTGAAACTTTCTTT
>.|many|TRBV6-6|TRBJ2-5
CASSYRGTQYF
TGTGCCAGCAGTTACCGGGGAACCCAGTACTTC
>.|few|TRBV6-4|TRBJ1-6
CASSEQVDSPLHF
TGTGCCAGCAGTGAACAGGTTGATTCACCCCTCCACTTT
>.|few|TRBV7-9|TRBJ1-6
CASSLAQGFGSPLHF
TGTGCCAGCAGCTTAGCGCAGGGGTTTGGATCACCCCTCCACTTT
>.|few|TRBV19|TRBJ1-5
CASSKSTQGSNQPQHF
TGTGCCAGTAGTAAAAGTACACAGGGAAGCAATCAGCCCCAGCATTTT
>.|many|TRBV4-2|TRBJ2-5
CASSQGPGETQYF
TGTGCCAGCAGCCAAGGGCCTGGAGAGACCCAGTACTTC
>.|many|TRBV27|TRBJ2-3
CASSATRVTQYF
TGTGCCAGCAGTGCAACGAGGGTTACGCAGTATTTT
>.|.|TRBV2|TRBJ2-7
CASTLPPGSYEQYF
TGTGCCAGCACGCTACCACCGGGCTCCTACGAGCAGTACTTC
>.|.|TRBV11-2|TRBJ2-2
CASSLKSAGAGELFF
TGTGCCAGCAGCTTAAAGTCCGCAGGGGCCGGGGAGCTGTTTTTT
>TRBD1|.|TRBV28|TRBJ2-7
CASSGTDRVKAYEQYF
TGTGCCAGCAGTGGAACTGACAGGGTAAAAGCCTACGAGCAGTACTTC